The 11 T cell receptor beta chains reported below all come from one sample, sequenced in a study of blood T cell repertoires in COVID-19. Assay used: immunoSEQ multiplex PCR; TCRdb lists only in-frame clones, some missing. The table has some 110,000 clones, about 88% seen once. The sequenced sample was peripheral blood. Receptors were obtained from a human donor in a cohort sampled during active COVID-19.

The chain employs TRBV5-1 and TRBJ2-1; possibly TRBD2 for D (6 bases). The germline gives CDR1 SGHRS, CDR2 YFSETQ. The CDR3 loop spans 13 amino acids. V was trimmed by 1 base and J by 10 bases, leaving 12 bases between them. CDR3 in amino acids: CASSLRGIREQFF. In DNA, the CDR3 is TGCGCCAGCAGCTTGCGCGGGATTCGAGAGCAGTTCTTC.

This clone was counted only a few times. V usage is TRBV21-1 and J usage is TRBJ1-2. TRBV21-1 is noted as a pseudogene. The CDR3 has 13 amino acids. CDR3 protein: CASSPLSNYGYTF. The CDR3 region has the DNA TGTGCCAGCAGCCCTTTGTCCAACTATGGCTACACCTTC.

The chain carries TRBV10-3 and TRBJ1-5; D possibly corresponds to TRBD1 (5 bases). Trimming removed 8 bases from V and 5 bases from J, with 22 bases in between. The V gene's germline CDR1 is ENHRY and CDR2 SYGVKD. The CDR3 is made up of 16 amino acids. CDR3 sequence (DNA): TGTGCCATCCCACCCAGTGGAGGGGTGAGATATCAGCCCCAGCATTTT. It codes for CAIPPSGGVRYQPQHF.

The J gene is TRBJ2-5, the V gene TRBV5-4, with TRBD2 identical over 10 bases. The CDR3 has 17 residues. Germline V gene lookup returns CDR1 SGHNT and CDR2 YYREEE (reference sequence). Trimming removed 3 bases from V and 2 bases from J; junction bases left unmatched: 10. CDR3 sequence (DNA): TGTGCCAGCAGCTCAGGCCGCATAGCGGGGGGACAAGAGACCCAGTACTTC. Translating it yields CASSSGRIAGGQETQYF.

This rearrangement joins TRBV6-6 to TRBJ1-5, with 8 bases that match TRBD1. Per germline, CDR1 MNHNY and CDR2 SVGAGI (reference sequence). The V and J ends lost 8 bases and 6 bases, in that order; junction bases with no gene match: 15. The CDR3 contains 16 residues. The CDR3 DNA sequence: TGTGCCAGCGCTGATCAGGGGGCCGGAGAGGGTCAGCCCCAGCATTTT. Translated, it gives CASADQGAGEGQPQHF.

This clone was seen a single time. CDR3 loop: CASSLFIGGAGGETQYF. The CDR3 bases are TGTGCCAGCAGCTTGTTCATCGGGGGGGCAGGTGGAGAGACCCAGTACTTC. The chain has TRBV5-8 and TRBJ2-5; TRBD2 aligns across 8 bases. V was pared by 1 base and J by 4 bases, with 12 bases of the junction left unmatched. The germline CDR1 and CDR2 sequences are SGHTS and YDEGEE. The CDR3 has 17 amino acids.

The chain uses TRBV5-1 and TRBJ2-1, with 8 bases aligning to TRBD1. CDR1 and CDR2 from the germline V gene are SGHRS and YFSETQ. The trim removed 2 bases at V and 8 bases at J, leaving 9 bases unmatched. The CDR3 totals 15 residues. This chain's CDR3 is CASSLAAGGSDEQFF. Written as DNA, the CDR3 is TGCGCCAGCAGCTTAGCGGCAGGGGGCTCGGATGAGCAGTTCTTC.

The V and J genes are TRBV7-2 and TRBJ1-1; D is undetermined. This CDR3 contains 15 residues. In germline, CDR1 is SGHTA, CDR2 FQGNSA. With 0 bases removed from V and 3 bases from J, the gap between germline ends came to 11 bases. CDR3 bases: TGTGCCAGCAGCTTAGCACACAGAAAAGACACTGAAGCTTTCTTT. It yields the protein CASSLAHRKDTEAFF.

The CDR3 bases are TGTGCCAGCTCACCACCGATCGGTACAGAGACCCAGTACTTC. As protein: CASSPPIGTETQYF. J is TRBJ2-5 and V is TRBV18, with unresolved D. V was trimmed by 0 bases and J by 4 bases, leaving 9 bases between them. CDR3 size: 14 residues. Germline CDR1 KGHSH, CDR2 LQKENI.

The rearrangement joins TRBV5-1 to TRBJ2-2; D is ambiguous. The CDR3 sequence is 13 residues long. Germline CDR1 is SGHRS and CDR2 is YFSETQ. V was shortened by 4 bases and J by 0 bases, with 4 bases between the two germline ends. The CDR3, as DNA: TGCGCCAGCAGCCCCTCGAACACCGGGGAGCTGTTTTTT. It codes for CASSPSNTGELFF.

This clone is a singleton in its sample. The V and J genes are TRBV7-8 and TRBJ2-7, with no clear D. Germline V lookup: CDR1 SGHVS, CDR2 FQNEAQ. The CDR3 consists of 16 residues. The V and J ends lost 0 bases and 3 bases respectively, with 15 bases between them. The CDR3 loop reads CASSLARKTPNYEQYF. DNA for the CDR3: TGTGCCAGCAGCTTAGCCAGAAAGACTCCCAACTACGAGCAGTACTTC.